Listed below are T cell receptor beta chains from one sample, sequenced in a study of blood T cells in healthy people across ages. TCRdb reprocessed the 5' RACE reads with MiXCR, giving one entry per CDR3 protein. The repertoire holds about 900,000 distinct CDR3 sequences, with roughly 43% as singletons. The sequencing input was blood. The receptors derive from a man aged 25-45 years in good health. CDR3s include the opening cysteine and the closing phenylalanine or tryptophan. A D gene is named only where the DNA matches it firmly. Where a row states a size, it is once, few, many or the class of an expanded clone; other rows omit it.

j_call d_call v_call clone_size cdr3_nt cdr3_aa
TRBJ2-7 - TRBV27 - TGTGCCAGCAGTTTATCGGCAGGGGCGGCCGAGCAGTACTTC CASSLSAGAAEQYF
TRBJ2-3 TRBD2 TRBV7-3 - TGTGCCAGCAGCCGCCTAGCGGGGGGGCAATATACGCAGTATTTT CASSRLAGGQYTQYF
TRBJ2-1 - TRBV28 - TGTGCCAGCACCGGGGGACGGGGACAAAGCTCCTACAATGAGCAGTTCTTC CASTGGRGQSSYNEQFF
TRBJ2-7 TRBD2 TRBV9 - TGTGCCAGCAGCCCCGGGCAGGGACTAGCGGGGGTTGGCGAGCAGTACTTC CASSPGQGLAGVGEQYF
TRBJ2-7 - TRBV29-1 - TGCAGCGTTGGATCGCCCTACGAGCAGTACTTC CSVGSPYEQYF
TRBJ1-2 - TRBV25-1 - TGTGCCAGCAGTGAAAAGGGGACCCTTAGGGACTATGGCTACACCTTC CASSEKGTLRDYGYTF
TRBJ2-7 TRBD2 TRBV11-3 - TGTGCCAGCAGCTTAGGCGGGGGGCGGTCATCCTACAATGAGCAGTACTTC CASSLGGGRSSYNEQYF
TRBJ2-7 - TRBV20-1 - TGCAGTGTTAGCCCGGAGGGGGGCGTCGCATACGAGCAGTACTTC CSVSPEGGVAYEQYF
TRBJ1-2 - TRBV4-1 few TGCGCCAGCAGCCCCCCCCAGGGGTTGGCCTATGGCTACACCTTC CASSPPQGLAYGYTF
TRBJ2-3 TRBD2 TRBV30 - TGTGCCTGGAGTGTTACTAGCGGGGTGGAAGATACGCAGTATTTT CAWSVTSGVEDTQYF
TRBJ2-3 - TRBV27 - TGTGCCAGCAGCCCCAGCCTTAGCACAGATACGCAGTATTTT CASSPSLSTDTQYF
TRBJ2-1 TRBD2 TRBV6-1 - TGTGCCAGCAGTTTCGGGGGGGGAGAATCTCGAGAGCAGTTCTTC CASSFGGGESREQFF
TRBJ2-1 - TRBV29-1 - TGCAGCGTTGCCAGGTCAAGCTCCTACAATGAGCAGTTCTTC CSVARSSSYNEQFF
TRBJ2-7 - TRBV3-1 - TGTGCCAGCAGCCAAGATCGGGTAGGGGGGTACGACGAGCAGTACTTC CASSQDRVGGYDEQYF
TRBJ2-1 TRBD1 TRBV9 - TGTGCCAGCAACCGAGGACAGGGCCCATACAATGAGCAGTTCTTC CASNRGQGPYNEQFF
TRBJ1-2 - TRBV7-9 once TGTGCCAGCAGCACCGGGCAGTTAGCCTCTAACTATGGCTACACCTTC CASSTGQLASNYGYTF
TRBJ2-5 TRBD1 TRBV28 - TGTGCCAGCAGTACCGGGACAGGGTATCAAGAGACCCAGTACTTC CASSTGTGYQETQYF
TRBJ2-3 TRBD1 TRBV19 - TGTGCCAGTAGTCCCCGGACAGGGGTCATCACAGATACGCAGTATTTT CASSPRTGVITDTQYF
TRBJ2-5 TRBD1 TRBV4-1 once TGCGCCAGCAGCCGCCGGACAGGGGAGGAGCAGTACTTC CASSRRTGEEQYF
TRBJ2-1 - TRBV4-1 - TGCGCCAGCAGCCAACCCGACAGGTACAATGAGCAGTTCTTC CASSQPDRYNEQFF
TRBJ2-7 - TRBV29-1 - TGCAGCGTTGAGCTAGCGAACTACTACAATGAGCAGTACTTC CSVELANYYNEQYF
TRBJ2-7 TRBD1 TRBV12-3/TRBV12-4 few TGTGCCAGCAGGTCCGGGACAGGGCCTTACGAGCAGTACTTC CASRSGTGPYEQYF
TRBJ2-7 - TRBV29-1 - TGCAGCGTTGAAGCCCCGTCAGAAAGGGATACCTACGAGCAGTACTTC CSVEAPSERDTYEQYF
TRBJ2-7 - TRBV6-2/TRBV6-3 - TGTGCCAGCAGTTACTTGGTCGTCGGTAACGAGCAGTACTTC CASSYLVVGNEQYF
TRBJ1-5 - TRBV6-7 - TGTGCCAGCACCCGCGGTTTTGGTCAGCCCCAGCATTTT CASTRGFGQPQHF
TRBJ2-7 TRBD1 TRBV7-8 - TGTACCAGCAGCCTACGGTTAGGACAGGGCTCCTACGAGCAGTACTTC CTSSLRLGQGSYEQYF
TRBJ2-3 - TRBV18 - TGTGCCAGCTCCAGCGATGGGGGGTTCCAGTATTTT CASSSDGGFQYF
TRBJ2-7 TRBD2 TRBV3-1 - TGTGCCAGCACCCAAGCGGGGAGCTCCTACGAGCAGTACTTC CASTQAGSSYEQYF